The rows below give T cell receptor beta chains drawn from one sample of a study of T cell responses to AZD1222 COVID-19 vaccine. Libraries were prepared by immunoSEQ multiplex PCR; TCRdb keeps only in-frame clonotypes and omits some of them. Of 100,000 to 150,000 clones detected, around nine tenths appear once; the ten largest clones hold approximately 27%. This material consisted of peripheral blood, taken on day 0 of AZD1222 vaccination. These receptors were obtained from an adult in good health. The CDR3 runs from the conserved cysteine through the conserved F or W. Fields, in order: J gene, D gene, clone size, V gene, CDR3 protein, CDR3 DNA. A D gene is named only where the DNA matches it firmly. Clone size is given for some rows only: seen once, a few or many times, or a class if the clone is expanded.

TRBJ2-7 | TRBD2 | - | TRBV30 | CAWSAKTSGSREEQYF | TGTGCCTGGAGCGCCAAGACTAGCGGGAGTCGAGAAGAGCAGTACTTC
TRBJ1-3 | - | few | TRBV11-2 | CASSLFPGGPKGNTIYF | TGTGCCAGCAGCTTATTTCCGGGGGGGCCGAAAGGAAACACCATATATTTT
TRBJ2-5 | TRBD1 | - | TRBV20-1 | CSAWDRETQYF | TGCAGTGCTTGGGACAGGGAGACCCAGTACTTC
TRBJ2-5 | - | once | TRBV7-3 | CASSLGPQETQYF | TGTGCCAGCAGCTTAGGGCCCCAAGAGACCCAGTACTTC
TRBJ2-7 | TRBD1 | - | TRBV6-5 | CASSSSGTGEYEQYF | TGTGCCAGCAGTTCTTCCGGGACAGGGGAGTACGAGCAGTACTTC
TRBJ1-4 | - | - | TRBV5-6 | CASSLGKTNEKLFF | TGTGCCAGCAGCTTGGGCAAGACTAATGAAAAACTGTTTTTT
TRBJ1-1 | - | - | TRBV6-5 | CASSYPGGNTEAFF | TGTGCCAGCAGTTACCCCGGGGGGAACACTGAAGCTTTCTTT
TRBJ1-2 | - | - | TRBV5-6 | CASSLRRGGRFSYGYTF | TGTGCCAGCAGCTTGCGGCGCGGGGGGCGATTTAGCTATGGCTACACCTTC
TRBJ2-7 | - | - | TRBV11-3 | CASSSSPFYEQYF | TGTGCCAGCAGCTCCTCGCCGTTCTACGAGCAGTACTTC
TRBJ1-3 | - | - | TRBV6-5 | CASTTTSSGNTIYF | TGTGCCAGCACCACCACGAGCTCTGGAAACACCATATATTTT
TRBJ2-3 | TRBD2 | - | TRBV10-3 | CAISESASGVSTDTQYF | TGTGCCATCAGTGAGTCGGCTAGCGGGGTTAGCACAGATACGCAGTATTTT
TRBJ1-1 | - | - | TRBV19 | CASSIGRVTEAFF | TGTGCCAGTAGTATCGGGAGGGTCACTGAAGCTTTCTTT
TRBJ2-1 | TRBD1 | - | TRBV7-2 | CASSSGQGRGSYNEQFF | TGTGCCAGCAGCAGCGGACAGGGGAGAGGCTCCTACAATGAGCAGTTCTTC
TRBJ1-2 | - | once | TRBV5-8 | CATPSAAPGYTF | TGTGCCACCCCGAGCGCAGCCCCTGGCTACACCTTC
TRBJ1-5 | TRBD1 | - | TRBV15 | CATSRGQGAYQPQHF | TGTGCCACCAGCCGGGGACAGGGGGCATATCAGCCCCAGCATTTT
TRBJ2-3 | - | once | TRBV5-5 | CASSLAWGPSTDTQYF | TGTGCCAGCAGCTTGGCTTGGGGCCCTAGCACAGATACGCAGTATTTT
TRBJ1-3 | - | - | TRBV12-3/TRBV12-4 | CASSFGEDEHF | TGTGCCAGCAGTTTTGGCGAGGACGAACATTTT
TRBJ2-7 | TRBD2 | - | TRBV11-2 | CASSVQPGGSSYEQYF | TGTGCCAGCAGCGTACAGCCGGGCGGGAGCTCCTACGAGCAGTACTTC
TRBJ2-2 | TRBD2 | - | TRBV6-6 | CASSPWGGGELFF | TGTGCCAGCAGTCCCTGGGGGGGCGGGGAGCTGTTTTTT
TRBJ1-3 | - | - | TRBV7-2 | CASRPIVRGNTGNTIYF | TGTGCCAGCAGACCAATCGTCAGGGGCAATACTGGAAACACCATATATTTT
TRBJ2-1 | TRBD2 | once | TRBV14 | CASSRAGDLSYEQFF | TGTGCCAGCAGCCGAGCGGGAGATTTGAGCTATGAGCAGTTCTTC
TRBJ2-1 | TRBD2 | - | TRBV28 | CATRTGFLAAEQFF | TGTGCCACTCGTACGGGATTCCTAGCGGCCGAGCAGTTCTTC
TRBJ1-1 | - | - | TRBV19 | CASSIVRVGTEAFF | TGTGCCAGTAGTATAGTGAGGGTCGGCACTGAAGCTTTCTTT
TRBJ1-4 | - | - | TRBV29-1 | CSVAKQGTNEKLFF | TGCAGCGTGGCAAAACAGGGTACCAATGAAAAACTGTTTTTT
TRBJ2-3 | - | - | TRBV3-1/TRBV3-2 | CASSQAGGTDTQYF | TGTGCCAGCAGCCAAGCGGGGGGCACAGATACGCAGTATTTT
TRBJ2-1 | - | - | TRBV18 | CASSRFSGQPSRQFF | TGTGCCAGCTCACGATTCAGCGGGCAGCCATCGAGGCAGTTCTTC
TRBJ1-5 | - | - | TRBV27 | CASSLSGQYNQPQHF | TGTGCCAGCAGTTTATCCGGACAGTACAATCAGCCCCAGCATTTT
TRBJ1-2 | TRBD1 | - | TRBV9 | CASSVDTGDYGYTF | TGTGCCAGCAGCGTAGATACAGGGGACTATGGCTACACCTTC
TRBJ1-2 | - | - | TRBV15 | CATSRERTLLNYGYTF | TGTGCCACCAGCAGAGAAAGAACACTGCTTAACTATGGCTACACCTTC
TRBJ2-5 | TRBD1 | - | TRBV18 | CASSPPNQGAETQYF | TGTGCCAGCTCACCACCGAATCAGGGGGCAGAGACCCAGTACTTC
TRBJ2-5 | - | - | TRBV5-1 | CASSLGGEETQYF | TGCGCCAGCAGCTTGGGAGGGGAAGAGACCCAGTACTTC
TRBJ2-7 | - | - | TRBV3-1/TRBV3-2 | CASSLVSYEQYF | TGTGCCAGCAGCCTAGTGTCCTACGAGCAGTACTTC
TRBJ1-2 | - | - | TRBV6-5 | CASSYGGNYGYTF | TGTGCCAGCAGTTACGGGGGGAACTATGGCTACACCTTC
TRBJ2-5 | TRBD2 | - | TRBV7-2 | CASSLGLAGVEETQYF | TGTGCCAGCAGCTTAGGTCTAGCGGGGGTGGAAGAGACCCAGTACTTC
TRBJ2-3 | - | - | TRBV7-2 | CASSLGGAQDTQYF | TGTGCCAGCAGCTTAGGAGGGGCGCAAGATACGCAGTATTTT